The TCR beta chain under discussion was sequenced for a study of CD8 T cells in Susac syndrome. To note about this clonotype: Its antigen is as yet unknown.

Study results and caveats: The relatively small number of individuals in the TCR sequencing and HLA analysis was acknowledged by the study.

After extraction with the RNeasy kit, roughly 0.5 to 1 ug of the RNA was reverse transcribed using random hexamers. By means of immunoSEQ multiplex PCR, TCR beta CDR3 spanning 54 Vbeta and 13 Jbeta underwent amplification. TCRdb ran MiXCR on the immunoSEQ multiplex PCR reads and lists one entry per CDR3 protein. The sample yields roughly 130,000 distinct CDR3 sequences, 85% to 95% seen once. Specimen: CD4+ T cells from PBMCs. This clonotype was sampled from a human donor with multiple sclerosis.

The CDR3 DNA sequence: TGCAGCGTCTCAAAAGGGGGCGCGTACGAGCAGTACTTC. Amino acid sequence: CSVSKGGAYEQYF. The J gene is TRBJ2-7, the V gene TRBV29-1, with 7 bases fitting TRBD1. Germline V gives CDR1 SQVTM, CDR2 ANQGSEA. The ends lost 6 bases at V and 4 bases at J; junction bases unmatched: 9. The CDR3 has 13 amino acids.